This T cell receptor beta chain was sequenced for a study of blood T cell repertoires in COVID-19. The germline V gene has CDR1 SGHDN and CDR2 FVKESK. The CDR3 has 12 residues. V lost 2 bases and J lost 9, with 7 bases in between. Data came from immunoSEQ multiplex PCR; TCRdb stores just in-frame clones and leaves some out. This table has around 140,000 clones, 78% appearing once. The sample was PBMCs or T cells enriched from blood (not recorded which). The receptor's source is a woman aged 45 to 65 who had recovered from COVID-19. The chain combines TRBV14 with TRBJ1-4; D call uncertain. As DNA, the CDR3 is TGTGCCAGCAGCCAATCAAAGCAAAAACTGTTTTTT. The encoded protein is CASSQSKQKLFF. The variable domain in full, with the rest retrieved from reference TRBV14 and TRBJ1-4, is EAGVTQFPSHSVIEKGQTVTLRCDPISGHDNLYWYRRVMGKEIKFLLHFVKESKQDESGMPNNRFLAERTGGTYSTLKVQPAELEDSGVYFCASSQSKQKLFFGSGTQLSVL.